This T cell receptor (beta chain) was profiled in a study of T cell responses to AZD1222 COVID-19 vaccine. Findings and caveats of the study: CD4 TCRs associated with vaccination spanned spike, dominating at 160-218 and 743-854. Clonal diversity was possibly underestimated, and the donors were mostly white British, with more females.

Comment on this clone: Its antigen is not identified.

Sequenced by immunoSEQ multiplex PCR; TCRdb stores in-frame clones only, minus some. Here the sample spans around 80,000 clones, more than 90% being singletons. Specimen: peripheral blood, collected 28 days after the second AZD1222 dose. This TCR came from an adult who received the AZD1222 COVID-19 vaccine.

CDR3 bases: TGTGCCAGCCCATTCTTATTCGGGACAGGGAATATGAACACTGAAGCTTTCTTT. Translating gives CASPFLFGTGNMNTEAFF. The chain combines TRBV19 with TRBJ1-1; 9 bases are a match to TRBD1. The germline V gene encodes CDR1 LNHDA and CDR2 SQIVND (reference sequence). The V segment lost 9 bases and the J segment 0 bases; nucleotides outside the gene matches: 17. The CDR3 is 18 residues long.